One sample yielded the 12 T cell receptor beta chains listed below, sequenced in a study of cytomegalovirus exposure and HLA in healthy donors. 13 Jbeta primers and 60 Vbeta primers were used for the PCR. Measured with immunoSEQ multiplex PCR; TCRdb has only the in-frame clones, and not every one. The repertoire consists of around 140,000 clones, with just under 80% occurring once and the leading ten covering 0.9% to 1.2%. Sequencing input: PBMCs. These receptors were collected from a male donor in good health and CMV-seronegative.

The V call is TRBV4-3, the J call TRBJ2-3, with TRBD2 as a possible D gene (7 bases). This CDR3 comprises 14 residues. Trimming removed 9 bases at V and 6 bases at J, with 19 bases between. Looked up from germline, CDR1 is LGHNA and CDR2 is YSLEER. CDR3 bases: TGCGCCAGTTCGTGGGGGGGCCTCAGGGATACGCAGTATTTT. Its translation is CASSWGGLRDTQYF.

This chain joins TRBV6-1 and TRBJ1-6; TRBD1 might be the D (5 bases). CDR1 is MNHNS, CDR2 SASEGT, per germline. CDR3 length: 15 amino acids. The V and J ends lost 2 bases and 10 bases respectively, with 15 bases between them. This chain's CDR3 is CASSERPRVGSPLHF. The CDR3 coding sequence is TGTGCCAGCAGTGAAAGGCCCAGGGTAGGGTCACCCCTCCACTTT.

The rearrangement uses TRBV19 and TRBJ2-2; 8 nucleotides align to TRBD2. Trimming at V came to 9 bases and at J to 10 bases, leaving 13 bases not matched to a gene. The germline CDR1 and CDR2 sequences are LNHDA and SQIVND (reference sequence). The CDR3 has 14 residues. The CDR3 DNA reads as TGTGCCAGCGCTCCGGGGCGGGGGGCTCAGGAGCTGTTTTTT. This translates into CASAPGRGAQELFF. Together with reference TRBV19 and TRBJ2-2, the CDR3 gives the full variable domain: DGGITQSPKYLFRKEGQNVTLSCEQNLNHDAMYWYRQDPGQGLRLIYYSQIVNDFQKGDIAEGYSVSREKKESFPLTVTSAQKNPTAFYLCASAPGRGAQELFFGEGSRLTVL.

The V and J genes are TRBV30 and TRBJ2-7; 10 bases are a match to TRBD1. CDR3 length equals 14 residues. Trimming removed 3 bases from V and 3 bases from J; junction bases left unmatched: 5. Germline CDR1 reads GTSNPN; CDR2 reads SVGIG (reference sequence). DNA for the CDR3: TGTGCCTGGAGGGGACAGGGGCCCTACTACGAGCAGTACTTC. This gives the protein CAWRGQGPYYEQYF.

The chain employs TRBV9 and TRBJ1-3; TRBD1 matches 7 bases. The CDR3 has 15 residues. Germline V gives CDR1 SGDLS, CDR2 YYNGEE. V trimming: 2 bases; J trimming: 2 bases; junction bases outside the gene matches: 4. This chain's CDR3 is CASSVTGTPGNTIYF. The CDR3 DNA reads TGTGCCAGCAGCGTGACAGGGACGCCTGGAAACACCATATATTTT.

The chain joins TRBV7-2 to TRBJ1-6; no definite D call. V was shortened by 2 bases and J by 10 bases, with 12 bases between the two germline ends. Germline CDR1 reads SGHTA; CDR2 reads FQGNSA. The CDR3 is 14 residues long. The CDR3: CASSLTYSGSPLHF. The CDR3, as DNA: TGTGCCAGCAGCTTAACCTACTCAGGCTCACCCCTCCACTTT.

In DNA form, the CDR3 reads TGTGCCAGCAGCTTAGAGCGGAGGGGTACAGATACGCAGTATTTT. Its translation is CASSLERRGTDTQYF. This chain connects TRBV11-2 to TRBJ2-3; tentative D call: TRBD2 (6 bases). This CDR3 contains 15 residues. V lost 0 bases to trimming and J lost 3 bases, with 10 bases between them. Germline V CDR1 and CDR2: SGHAT, FQNNGV.

V gene TRBV5-8 combines with J gene TRBJ2-2; the D gene is possibly TRBD1 (6 bases). CDR1 is SGHTS and CDR2 is YDEGEE in the germline V gene. The CDR3 contains 16 residues. V was pared by 4 bases and J by 1 base, with 14 bases between. CDR3 coding DNA: TGTGCCAGCAGCAAAGGACAGACTCTGAACACCGGGGAGCTGTTTTTT. Its translation is CASSKGQTLNTGELFF.

The V gene is TRBV7-5, the J gene TRBJ2-3; no DNA check was done on the table's D call, TRBD1. TRBV7-5 is deemed a pseudogene. The CDR3 consists of 18 residues. This chain's CDR3 is CARSYRTGAFGGTDTQYF. The CDR3 nucleotides are TGTGCCAGAAGCTACCGGACAGGGGCCTTCGGAGGAACAGATACGCAGTATTTT.

There are a few counts of this clone. The rearrangement joins TRBV4-1 to TRBJ2-3; 12 bases fit TRBD1. The germline CDR1 and CDR2 sequences are MGHRA and YSYEKL. The CDR3 extends over 16 amino acids. Unmatched junction bases numbered 4, after V lost 4 bases and J lost 2 bases. CDR3 sequence: CASSLGTGGLTDTQYF. The CDR3 DNA sequence: TGCGCCAGCAGCCTCGGGACAGGGGGCCTCACAGATACGCAGTATTTT.

The chain joins TRBV5-5 to TRBJ1-1; 8 bases are shared with TRBD1. Germline CDR1 SGHKS, CDR2 YYEKEE (reference sequence). The V and J ends lost 1 base and 1 base, in that order; junction bases with no gene match: 9. The CDR3 spans 17 residues. CDR3 residues: CASSLWDQGAENTEAFF. The DNA of the CDR3 is TGTGCCAGCAGCTTGTGGGACCAGGGGGCCGAGAACACTGAAGCTTTCTTT.

The V gene is TRBV7-8, the J gene TRBJ2-5; D is undetermined. This CDR3 is built from 11 residues. From germline, CDR1 is SGHVS and CDR2 FQNEAQ. V was cut by 6 bases and J by 6 bases, with 8 bases left in between. This CDR3 is CASRGSQTQYF. The CDR3 coding sequence is TGTGCCAGCAGGGGCAGTCAGACCCAGTACTTC.